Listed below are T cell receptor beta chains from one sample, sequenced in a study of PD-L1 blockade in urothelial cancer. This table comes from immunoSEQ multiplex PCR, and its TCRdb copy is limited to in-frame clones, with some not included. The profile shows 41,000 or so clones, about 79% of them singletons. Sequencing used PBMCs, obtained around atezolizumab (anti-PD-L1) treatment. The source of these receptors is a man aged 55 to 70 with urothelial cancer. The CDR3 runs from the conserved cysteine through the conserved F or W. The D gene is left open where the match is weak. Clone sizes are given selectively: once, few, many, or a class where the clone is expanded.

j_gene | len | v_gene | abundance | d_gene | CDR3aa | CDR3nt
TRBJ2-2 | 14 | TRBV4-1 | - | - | CASSQDIATGELFF | TGCGCCAGCAGCCAAGATATCGCGACCGGGGAGCTGTTTTTT
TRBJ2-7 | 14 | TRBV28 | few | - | CASSEGGSSYEQYF | TGTGCCAGCAGTGAGGGGGGGAGCTCCTACGAGCAGTACTTC
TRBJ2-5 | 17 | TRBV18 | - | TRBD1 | CASSPFLGQGFEETQYF | TGTGCCAGCTCACCATTCTTGGGACAGGGATTTGAAGAGACCCAGTACTTC
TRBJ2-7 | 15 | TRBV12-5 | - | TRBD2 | CASGWGGQSSYEQYF | TGTGCTAGTGGTTGGGGGGGTCAGAGCTCCTACGAGCAGTACTTC
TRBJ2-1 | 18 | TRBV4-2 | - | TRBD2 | CASSQDDGGAGGPGEQFF | TGTGCCAGCAGCCAAGATGACGGGGGAGCGGGGGGGCCGGGTGAGCAGTTCTTC
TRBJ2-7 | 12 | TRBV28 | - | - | CASSLMRYEQYF | TGTGCCAGCAGTTTAATGCGCTACGAGCAGTACTTC
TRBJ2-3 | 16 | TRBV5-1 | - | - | CASSSLRGVVTDTQYF | TGCGCCAGCAGCTCTCTCAGGGGGGTAGTTACAGATACGCAGTATTTT
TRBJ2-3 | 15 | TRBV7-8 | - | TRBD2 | CASSVLAGGTDTQYF | TGTGCCAGCAGCGTGCTAGCGGGGGGAACAGATACGCAGTATTTT
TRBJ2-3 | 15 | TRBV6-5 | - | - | CASSSRTTSTDTQYF | TGTGCCAGCAGTTCAAGGACTACTAGCACAGATACGCAGTATTTT
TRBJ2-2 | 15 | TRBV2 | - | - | CATGGGAPSTGELFF | TGTGCCACCGGAGGAGGGGCACCCAGCACCGGGGAGCTGTTTTTT
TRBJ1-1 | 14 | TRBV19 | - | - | CASSIQGRGTEAFF | TGTGCCAGTAGTATACAGGGTAGGGGCACTGAAGCTTTCTTT
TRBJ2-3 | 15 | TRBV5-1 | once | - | CASSNRGLGGDTQYF | TGCGCCAGCAGCAATAGGGGACTGGGGGGAGATACGCAGTATTTT
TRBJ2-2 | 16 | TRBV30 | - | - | CAWSAQSYSSTGELFF | TGTGCCTGGAGTGCCCAATCCTATTCATCCACCGGGGAGCTGTTTTTT
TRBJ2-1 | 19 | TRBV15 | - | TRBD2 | CATSSPTSSGTIPTGQQFF | TGTGCCACCAGCAGTCCCACATCTAGCGGGACGATCCCTACGGGTCAGCAGTTCTTC
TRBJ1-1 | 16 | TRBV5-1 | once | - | CASSLVGGQTNTEAFF | TGCGCCAGCAGCTTGGTCGGTGGACAGACGAACACTGAAGCTTTCTTT
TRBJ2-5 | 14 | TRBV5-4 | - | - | CASSLAGAQETQYF | TGTGCCAGCAGCTTGGCGGGTGCCCAAGAGACCCAGTACTTC
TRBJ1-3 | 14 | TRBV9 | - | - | CASSAETVGNTIYF | TGTGCCAGCAGCGCCGAGACAGTGGGAAACACCATATATTTT
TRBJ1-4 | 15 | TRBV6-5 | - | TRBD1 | CASSITGGIGEKLFF | TGTGCCAGCAGTATAACAGGGGGCATTGGTGAAAAACTGTTTTTT
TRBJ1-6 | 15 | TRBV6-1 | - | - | CASSEYRGLNSPLHF | TGTGCCAGCAGTGAATATAGGGGCCTGAATTCACCCCTCCACTTT
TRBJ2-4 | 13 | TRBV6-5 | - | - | CAGYSGAKNIQYF | TGTGCCGGTTACTCGGGGGCCAAAAACATTCAGTACTTC